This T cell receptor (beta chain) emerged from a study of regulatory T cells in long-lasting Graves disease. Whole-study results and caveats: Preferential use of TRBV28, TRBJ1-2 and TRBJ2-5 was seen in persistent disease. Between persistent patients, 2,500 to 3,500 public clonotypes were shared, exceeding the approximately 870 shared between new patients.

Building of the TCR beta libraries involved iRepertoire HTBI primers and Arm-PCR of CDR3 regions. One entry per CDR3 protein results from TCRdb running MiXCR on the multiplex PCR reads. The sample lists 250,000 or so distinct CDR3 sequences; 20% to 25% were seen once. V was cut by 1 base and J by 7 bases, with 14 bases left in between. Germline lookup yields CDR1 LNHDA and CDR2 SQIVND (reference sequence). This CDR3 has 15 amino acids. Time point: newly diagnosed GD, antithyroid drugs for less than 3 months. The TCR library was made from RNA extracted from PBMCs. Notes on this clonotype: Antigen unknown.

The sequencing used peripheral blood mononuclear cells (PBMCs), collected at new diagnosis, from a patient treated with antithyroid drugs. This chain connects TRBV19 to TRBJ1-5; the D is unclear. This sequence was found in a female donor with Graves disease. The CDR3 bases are TGTGCCAGTAGTATAGCGCGGCGGGGTACCCAGCCCCAGCATTTT. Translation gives CASSIARRGTQPQHF.